The entry below describes one TCR beta chain. What it recognizes is unknown. Trimming took 7 bases from V and 6 from J, leaving 21 bases between them. The CDR3 has 15 residues. The entry originates in a study of T cell repertoires in cytomegalovirus infection. The wider study: Indications of both CMV infection and matching HLA type were provided by public TCR beta signatures.

TCRdb reprocessed the reads via MiXCR and lists one record per CDR3 protein. Altogether about 330,000 distinct CDR3 sequences are present, more than 8% being singletons, with the ten largest covering 3.5% to 4.5%. Study results and limitations: Predominance within the ex vivo response was attributable to HLA-C-restricted CMV-specific TCR beta clonotypes. CMV carriers with the relevant HLA were identified by cumulative public TCR beta family frequency.

This sequence originates from a human donor in good health (CMV status not recorded). Some clones in this sample may be carry-over from other donors' samples. Sequencing was carried out using PBMCs. V gene TRBV12-3 or TRBV12-4 combines with J gene TRBJ1-1; D uncertain. The CDR3 nucleotides are TGTGCCAGCACGACGGGGTTAACCATCAACCCTGAAGCTTTCTTT. It specifies CASTTGLTINPEAFF.